The source of this T cell receptor (beta chain) is a study of cytomegalovirus exposure and HLA in healthy donors. PCR involved 60 Vbeta and 13 Jbeta primers. The data were produced by immunoSEQ multiplex PCR, yet TCRdb's version contains in-frame clones alone and is incomplete. The sample carries about 130,000 clones, 75% to 90% recorded once. There are a few counts of this clone. The antigen is undetermined. Broader study findings: A few CMV-associated chains were confirmed in vitro to be specific for CMV antigens. The records held CMV serostatus as the only immune exposure information.

The CDR3 has 14 amino acids. Trimming cost V 5 bases and J 8 bases; bases outside gene matches: 5. The germline V gene encodes CDR1 MNHEY and CDR2 SMNVEV (reference sequence). Specimen: PBMCs. This receptor was taken from a woman in her twenties or thirties in good health and CMV-seropositive. J is TRBJ2-1 and V is TRBV27; 11 bases are a match to TRBD1. CDR3 nucleotides: TGTGCCAGCAGTCCAGGGACAGGGGGGTATGAGCAGTTCTTC. Its protein product is CASSPGTGGYEQFF.